A selection of T cell receptor beta chains follows, all from one sample in a study of CD8 T cells in ankylosing spondylitis. MiXCR, applied by TCRdb to the 5' RACE reads, yields one record per CDR3 protein. The sample has more than 650,000 distinct CDR3 sequences, about 10% seen once. Sequenced input: blood, either unsorted or a sorted T cell fraction (not recorded which). These receptors came from a male donor with ankylosing spondylitis. The CDR3 runs from the conserved cysteine through the conserved F or W.

TRBV7-2	CASSLQFRETQYF
TRBV5-1	CASSPDSSYEQYF
TRBV9	CASSAPPSSGNTIYF
TRBV29-1	CSVEGTGTDTQYF
TRBV29-1	CSVSPDRGRQETQYF
TRBV7-9	CASSPGGAQSTGELFF
TRBV13	CASSIRDRVRGGYTF
TRBV10-3	CAIGGQSTEAFF
TRBV20-1	CSAMGAGGAGGYTGELFF
TRBV7-2	CASSRRTSGRLTDTQYF
TRBV2	CASSVGGDNEQFF
TRBV20-1	CSARDGARESEAFF
TRBV28	CASSLSFGKNYGYTF
TRBV6-1	CASTKQGLNTEAFF
TRBV20-1	CSAGDLNEKLFF
TRBV29-1	CSVEGLAGATYEQYF
TRBV7-2	CASSLRGFGGNTIYF
TRBV12-3/TRBV12-4	CASSLQTSSYEQYF
TRBV10-3	CAISAATGTNTEAFF
TRBV20-1	CSAPGQGFNQPQHF
TRBV24-1	CATRSTGIPGAQYF
TRBV20-1	CSARLPSLTDTQYF
TRBV5-1	CASSIGTSGFYEQYF
TRBV20-1	CSGMGLGETQYF
TRBV29-1	CSVEDPGLGGQFF
TRBV3-1	CASSQRRVSYNEQFF
TRBV10-3	CAISESGTGSSSPLHF
TRBV6-5	CASSSTVSSYEQYF
TRBV12-3/TRBV12-4	CASTLGPRTEAFF
TRBV12-3/TRBV12-4	CASTGQPNTGELFF
TRBV12-3/TRBV12-4	CASSRDSGEAFF
TRBV24-1	CATSDGAFGGQPQHF
TRBV20-1	CSGAGGSNSPLHF
TRBV6-5	CASSYRGTRLGSTDTQYF
TRBV20-1	CSAAAIKHYGYTF
TRBV5-1	CASSPDRGQTYEQYF
TRBV24-1	CATSPEAGRSDEQFF
TRBV20-1	CSPSGTSAEAFF
TRBV3-1	CASSQGGGPNYGYTF
TRBV6-5	CASSYGGRTGNTIYF
TRBV6-5	CASSSITGGNYGYTF
TRBV6-2/TRBV6-3	CASSDRITGELFF